These 25 T cell receptor beta chains came from one sample sequenced in a study of T cells in localized non-small cell lung cancer. Sequenced by immunoSEQ multiplex PCR; TCRdb stores in-frame clones only, minus some. Of 2,500 to 3,500 clones listed, approximately 17% are singletons. The starting material was lung tumor tissue, obtained before any cancer treatment. The receptor set was obtained from a man aged 35 to 69 with stage I squamous cell lung carcinoma.

This clone was observed a few times. The chain has TRBV6-8 and TRBJ1-2, with D unclear. The CDR3 has 17 amino acids. Trimming took 6 bases from V and 4 from J, leaving 24 bases between them. Germline lookup yields CDR1 MNHGY and CDR2 SAAAGT. CDR3 nucleotides: TGTGCCAGCAGAGATAAGGGAAGAATAGCCTTCGGCTATGGCTACACCTTC. This encodes CASRDKGRIAFGYGYTF.

V is TRBV28 and J is TRBJ2-4; no definite D call. CDR3 length: 15 residues. Between the trimmed V and J ends, which lost 2 bases and 0 bases, there was a span of 8 bases. Germline V gene sequence: CDR1 MDHEN, CDR2 SYDVKM. In DNA, the CDR3 is TGTGCCAGCAGTTTAAGGCTTCTAGCCAAAAACATTCAGTACTTC. Translation gives CASSLRLLAKNIQYF. Full variable domain (missing parts from reference TRBV28 and TRBJ2-4): DVKVTQSSRYLVKRTGEKVFLECVQDMDHENMFWYRQDPGLGLRLIYFSYDVKMKEKGDIPEGYSVSREKKERFSLILESASTNQTSMYLCASSLRLLAKNIQYFGAGTRLSVL.

Details on this clone: At one end, the junction sequence differs from germline, possibly due to a read error. J is TRBJ2-1 and V is TRBV19; D perhaps matches TRBD2 (6 bases). There are 12 residues in the CDR3. CDR1 is LNHDA, CDR2 SQIVND, per germline (reference sequence). In DNA form, the CDR3 reads TGTGCCAGTAGTATAGGGGGGGTGGAAGTGATCTTC. This encodes CASSIGGVEVIF.

The table lists this clone with a few counts. The rearrangement joins TRBV7-2 to TRBJ1-1, with D maybe TRBD1 (5 bases). V gave up 7 bases and J gave up 1 base, with 10 bases separating them. From germline, CDR1 is SGHTA and CDR2 FQGNSA. CDR3 length equals 13 residues. This CDR3 reads CASTRGANTEAFF. CDR3 coding DNA: TGTGCCAGCACCCGAGGGGCGAACACTGAAGCTTTCTTT.

The table lists this clone with many counts. For the CDR3, the DNA is TGTGCCAGCAGCCAAGTTTCGGGGCCCGGCGGTTCACCCCTCCACTTT. It specifies CASSQVSGPGGSPLHF. The genes are TRBV11-3 and TRBJ1-6, with D possibly TRBD1 on 5 matching bases. Between the trimmed V and J ends, which lost 5 bases and 9 bases, there was a span of 20 bases. Germline loops: CDR1 SGHNT, CDR2 YENEEA. This CDR3 is 16 amino acids long. Drawing the rest from reference TRBV11-3 and TRBJ1-6, the complete variable domain is EAGVVQSPRYKIIEKKQPVAFWCNPISGHNTLYWYLQNLGQGPELLIRYENEEAVDDSQLPKDRFSAERLKGVDSTLKIQPAELGDSAVYLCASSQVSGPGGSPLHFGNGTRLTVT.

J is TRBJ2-7 and V is TRBV18; 13 nucleotides match TRBD2. CDR3 length: 14 amino acids. CDR1 and CDR2 (germline): KGHSH, LQKENI. The junction had 3 bases not matched to a gene; V was cut back by 6 bases and J by 4 bases. The CDR3, as DNA: TGTGCCAGCTCGACTAGCGGGGGGTCATACGAGCAGTACTTC. This codes for CASSTSGGSYEQYF.

V gene TRBV6-8 combines with J gene TRBJ1-1; D gene unclear. The CDR3 is 17 amino acids. With 5 bases removed from V and 0 bases from J, the gap between germline ends came to 19 bases. Germline-derived CDR1 and CDR2 are MNHGY and SAAAGT. DNA for the CDR3: TGTGCCAGCAGTGCTGCAGACACGGGATTTGTGAACACTGAAGCTTTCTTT. Protein sequence: CASSAADTGFVNTEAFF.

This clone is labeled large. The chain recombines TRBV18 with TRBJ2-1; D is unresolved. V lost 6 bases and J lost 0, with 6 bases in between. The CDR3 is 13 amino acids. In germline, CDR1 is KGHSH, CDR2 LQKENI. As DNA, the CDR3 is TGTGCCAGCTCTCCAAACTCCTACAATGAGCAGTTCTTC. This sequence encodes CASSPNSYNEQFF.

The chain recombines TRBV25-1 with TRBJ2-2; 12 positions agree with TRBD2. The length of the CDR3 is 17 residues. Germline V CDR1 and CDR2: MGHDK, SYGVNS. The ends lost 3 bases at V and 4 bases at J; junction bases unmatched: 6. The chain's CDR3 is CASSDLAGGPSTGELFF. The CDR3 DNA sequence: TGTGCCAGCAGTGATCTAGCGGGGGGGCCTAGCACCGGGGAGCTGTTTTTT.

This clone is medium-sized (0.01 to 0.1%) in the sample. The chain carries TRBV11-3 and TRBJ1-1; unclear D gene. This CDR3 is 15 amino acids long. Trimming removed 0 bases at V and 1 base at J, with 9 bases between. Germline V gene data show CDR1 as SGHNT and CDR2 as YENEEA. The CDR3 spells CASSLDGTPNTEAFF. The CDR3 nucleotides are TGTGCCAGCAGCTTAGACGGCACGCCGAACACTGAAGCTTTCTTT.

There are a few counts of this clone. CDR3 nucleotide sequence: TGTGCCAGCAGTTACGGGGGGCCCTTCGGGCAGTATTTT. This sequence encodes CASSYGGPFGQYF. V usage is TRBV6-8 and J usage is TRBJ2-3; tentatively, D is TRBD1 or TRBD2 (6 bases each). CDR1 and CDR2 (germline): MNHGY, SAAAGT. V lost 2 bases and J 11 bases, leaving 14 bases between the germline ends. The CDR3 has 13 amino acids.

This clone showed up just a few times. The chain links TRBV6-8 to TRBJ2-7, with 12 nucleotides matching TRBD1. The ends lost 8 bases at V and 7 bases at J; junction bases unmatched: 6. Germline loops: CDR1 MNHGY, CDR2 SAAAGT. The CDR3 is 13 amino acids. In DNA, the CDR3 is TGTGCCAGCGGCGGGACAGGGGGCGGGGAGCAGTACTTC. Translation gives CASGGTGGGEQYF.

This clone showed up many times. The CDR3 reads CASAWISGNEQFF. The CDR3 bases are TGTGCCAGCGCCTGGATTTCCGGGAATGAGCAGTTCTTC. This chain connects TRBV7-1 to TRBJ2-1; D call uncertain. TRBV7-1 is recorded as an ORF, its role being uncertain. V was pared by 8 bases and J by 7 bases, with 15 bases between. This CDR3 has 13 residues.

This chain joins TRBV6-8 and TRBJ2-5; 7 bases match TRBD2. The CDR3 has 12 amino acids. Germline CDR1 and CDR2: MNHGY and SAAAGT. V lost 4 bases, J lost 5 bases, and 1 base stayed unmatched. This CDR3 reads CASSLLAETQYF. In DNA, the CDR3 is TGTGCCAGCAGTTTACTAGCGGAGACCCAGTACTTC.

This clone has only a few counts. The V gene is TRBV6-8, the J gene TRBJ1-6; TRBD1 might be the D (6 bases). The CDR3 contains 14 residues. Germline loops: CDR1 MNHGY, CDR2 SAAAGT. V was cut by 5 bases and J by 5 bases, with 10 bases left in between. The CDR3 spells CASSDAGDNSPLHF. In DNA form, the CDR3 reads TGTGCCAGCAGTGACGCAGGGGATAATTCACCCCTCCACTTT.

V usage is TRBV14 and J usage is TRBJ1-3; perhaps TRBD1 as D (6 bases). V lost 5 bases and J 1 base, leaving 9 bases between the germline ends. Germline loops: CDR1 SGHDN, CDR2 FVKESK. The CDR3 is 14 residues long. The CDR3 sequence is CASSSQGSGNTIYF. The CDR3 DNA sequence: TGTGCCAGCAGCTCACAGGGATCTGGAAACACCATATATTTT.

Of note for this clone: The read ends 1 residue shy of where the CDR3 ends; the end is completed using the germline J gene. The chain combines TRBV6-1 with TRBJ1-2; D gene unclear. Germline V gene lookup returns CDR1 MNHNS and CDR2 SASEGT. V lost 0 bases, J lost 3 bases, and 5 bases lay in between. The CDR3 spans 13 residues. CDR3 sequence reads: CASSEADYYGYTF. Partial CDR3 DNA: TGTGCCAGCAGTGAAGCAGATTACTATGGCTACACC.

The gene calls are TRBV19 and TRBJ1-5; D might be TRBD1 (6 bases). Trimming shortened V by 3 bases and J by 1 base, and 13 bases separated the two germline ends. Germline loops: CDR1 LNHDA, CDR2 SQIVND (reference sequence). The CDR3 extends over 16 amino acids. The CDR3: CASSIQTGQSNQPQHF. The CDR3 coding sequence is TGTGCCAGTAGTATCCAGACCGGACAGAGCAATCAGCCCCAGCATTTT.

This clone is deemed medium-sized (0.01 to 0.1%). The J gene is TRBJ2-7, the V gene TRBV11-3, with TRBD1 matching over 8 bases. V was clipped by 2 bases and J by 5 bases; unmatched bases: 8. CDR1 and CDR2 (germline): SGHNT, YENEEA. The CDR3 is 15 amino acids. The CDR3 DNA follows: TGTGCCAGCAGCTTACAGGGACAGGTTCTCGACGAGCAGTACTTC. Residues: CASSLQGQVLDEQYF.

This chain connects TRBV4-1 to TRBJ2-7, with TRBD1 identical over 7 bases. The CDR3 loop spans 17 amino acids. Germline-derived CDR1 and CDR2 are MGHRA and YSYEKL. V was pared by 2 bases and J by 6 bases, with 16 bases of the junction left unmatched. CDR3: CASSQKGAVGVRSEQYF. The DNA for the CDR3 is TGCGCCAGCAGCCAAAAGGGGGCCGTGGGGGTTCGCAGCGAGCAGTACTTC.

This clone was counted only a few times. The CDR3 loop reads CASSGGTGVYEQYF. Written as DNA, the CDR3 is TGTGCCAGCAGTGGCGGGACAGGGGTCTACGAGCAGTACTTC. The V call is TRBV6-8, the J call TRBJ2-7; 10 bases align to TRBD1. Germline assignment: CDR1 MNHGY and CDR2 SAAAGT. Trimming took 5 bases from V and 3 from J; bases not matched to a gene: 4. The CDR3 consists of 14 residues.

The chain is built from TRBV30 and TRBJ2-3; 8 bases are shared with TRBD2. The CDR3 covers 15 residues. From germline, CDR1 is GTSNPN and CDR2 SVGIG (reference sequence). The V segment lost 0 bases and the J segment 2 bases; nucleotides outside the gene matches: 4. In DNA form, the CDR3 reads TGTGCCTGGAGTGTACTTAGCGGGACCACAGATACGCAGTATTTT. Residues: CAWSVLSGTTDTQYF.

The genes are TRBV18 and TRBJ1-1; TRBD1 matches at 7 bases. From germline, CDR1 is KGHSH and CDR2 LQKENI. CDR3 size: 13 residues. J lost 5 bases, V lost 4 bases, and 4 bases had no gene match. The DNA of the CDR3 is TGTGCCAGCTCACAGGGGGCGAGTACTGAAGCTTTCTTT. Amino acids: CASSQGASTEAFF.

The CDR3 is CASSEQGHNQPQHF. The CDR3 DNA is TGTGCCAGCAGTGAACAGGGCCACAATCAGCCCCAGCATTTT. V and J are TRBV9 and TRBJ1-5; D may be TRBD1 (6 bases). CDR1 and CDR2 (germline): SGDLS, YYNGEE. This CDR3 is 14 amino acids long. Between the trimmed V and J ends, which lost 5 bases and 3 bases, there was a span of 12 bases. Filled out from reference TRBV9 and TRBJ1-5, the complete variable domain reads DSGVTQTPKHLITATGQRVTLRCSPRSGDLSVYWYQQSLDQGLQFLIQYYNGEERAKGNILERFSAQQFPDLHSELNLSSLELGDSALYFCASSEQGHNQPQHFGDGTRLSIL.

This clone was counted between two and nine times. The rearrangement links TRBV6-8 to TRBJ2-7, with D perhaps TRBD1 (6 bases). Germline CDR1 MNHGY, CDR2 SAAAGT. The CDR3 consists of 17 residues. Trimming left V 0 bases short and J 2 bases short, with 17 bases between. CDR3 nucleotide sequence: TGTGCCAGCAGTTACTCCGGACGGGACAACTCCCCCTACGAGCAGTACTTC. Its protein is CASSYSGRDNSPYEQYF.